Each of the 3 T cell receptor beta chains below was sequenced from the same sample in a study of Graves' ophthalmopathy and Graves' hyperthyroidism (dated by TCRdb to the late 2010s). The run used an Illumina HiSeq 2000. TCR beta CDR3 regions were amplified from RNA transcripts for repertoire sequencing. HTBI primers and the Qiagen OneStep RT-PCR kit were used in a first-round RT-PCR, which was followed by a second-round multiplex PCR, size selection and purification. The raw public data were reprocessed by TCRdb itself: fastp quality trimming at Q25, MiXCR clonotype calling, in-frame beta chains only. Every distinct CDR3 protein forms one entry, paired with its most common genes and DNA. For this sample there are about 480,000 distinct CDR3 sequences; approximately 14% appear just once. 9.8% of the sample is in the top ten clones. Material for sequencing was blood. Receptors were obtained from a woman in her thirties with Graves' ophthalmopathy. Donor details come from another sample of the same person, matched by shared clones.

In its sample, this clonotype was seen many times. V usage is TRBV9 and J usage is TRBJ1-1, with 9 bases aligning to TRBD1. The CDR3 totals 16 residues. Germline CDR1 and CDR2: SGDLS and YYNGEE. Trimming took 3 bases from V and 11 from J; bases not matched to a gene: 17. The CDR3 DNA reads TGTGCCAGCAGCGCGTCCGGGACAGGGAGTGTTAGGTGGGCTTTCTTT. This sequence encodes CASSASGTGSVRWAFF.

This clonotype was found many times. The genes are TRBV20-1 and TRBJ2-5; 10 bases agree with TRBD1. CDR3 length: 13 residues. Trimming took 5 bases from V and 7 from J; bases not matched to a gene: 7. Germline values: CDR1 DFQATT, CDR2 SNEGSKA (reference sequence). The CDR3 DNA reads TGCAGTGCTCGGGACAGGGGTTTTGTGACCCAGTACTTC. Amino acid sequence: CSARDRGFVTQYF.

This clonotype was detected ten times or more. The chain recombines TRBV6-5 with TRBJ2-5, with D unclear. V lost 7 bases and J 5 bases, leaving 17 bases between the germline ends. The CDR3 is 14 amino acids. Germline V lookup: CDR1 MNHEY, CDR2 SVGAGI. The CDR3: CASKIRLGWETQYF. The CDR3 nucleotides are TGTGCCAGCAAGATCCGTTTGGGGTGGGAGACCCAGTACTTC.